These 5 T cell receptor beta chains were all obtained from the same sample, sequenced in a study of Graves' ophthalmopathy and Graves' hyperthyroidism. Investigators amplified TCR beta CDR3 regions from RNA transcripts. HTBI primers primed a first-round RT-PCR, and a second-round multiplex PCR followed. One entry per CDR3 protein, called by TCRdb with MiXCR from the multiplex PCR reads. The repertoire holds hundreds of thousands of distinct CDR3 sequences, around 45% seen once, with less than 60% in the top ten. The sample taken for sequencing was peripheral blood. These receptors all come from an adult man with Graves' ophthalmopathy.

The chain has TRBV9 and TRBJ1-6; no definite D call. There are 16 residues in the CDR3. The V end lost 4 bases, the J end lost 0 bases, and 11 bases lay between the germline ends. The germline gives CDR1 SGDLS, CDR2 YYNGEE. CDR3 sequence (DNA): TGTGCCAGCAGCCAGTCAGGAAGCTCCTATAATTCACCCCTCCACTTT. Its translation: CASSQSGSSYNSPLHF.

As to this clonotype: In this CDR3 the conserved last residue, phenylalanine or tryptophan, is missing, so a read error is likely. The DNA is omitted, as the CDR3 cannot be located on it reliably, and the CDR3 follows TCRdb's listing. The rearrangement links TRBV20-1 to TRBJ1-1. Per germline, CDR1 DFQATT and CDR2 SNEGSKA (reference sequence). The CDR3 totals 9 residues, both ends included. The CDR3 sequence: CSARGQMNY.

The gene calls are TRBV7-2 and TRBJ1-2; 7 nucleotides align to TRBD1. CDR1 SGHTA and CDR2 FQGNSA come from the germline V gene. The CDR3 consists of 15 residues. V shed 8 bases, J shed 4 bases, and the junction held 13 bases outside the gene matches. CDR3 DNA sequence: TGTGCCAGCGGCACCTCGGACAGGACAGGCTATGGCTACACCTTC. Translation: CASGTSDRTGYGYTF.

This clonotype has more than one count but fewer than ten. The chain recombines TRBV20-1 with TRBJ1-3; the match to TRBD1 covers 7 bases. V was pared by 8 bases and J by 0 bases, with 13 bases of the junction left unmatched. CDR1 is DFQATT and CDR2 is SNEGSKA in the germline V gene (reference sequence). The CDR3 length is 16 residues. The CDR3 DNA reads as TGCAGTTCTATACCTACAGGGGCCGCCTCTGGAAACACCATATATTTT. Translated, it gives CSSIPTGAASGNTIYF.

The chain links TRBV5-1 to TRBJ1-2, with a possible D match to TRBD1 (6 bases). V was cut by 0 bases and J by 4 bases, with 10 bases left in between. The CDR3 has 14 amino acids. The germline CDR1 and CDR2 sequences are SGHRS and YFSETQ. In nucleotides, the CDR3 is TGCGCCAGCAGCTTGGGCAGGGGAGGCTATGGCTACACCTTC. Protein product: CASSLGRGGYGYTF.